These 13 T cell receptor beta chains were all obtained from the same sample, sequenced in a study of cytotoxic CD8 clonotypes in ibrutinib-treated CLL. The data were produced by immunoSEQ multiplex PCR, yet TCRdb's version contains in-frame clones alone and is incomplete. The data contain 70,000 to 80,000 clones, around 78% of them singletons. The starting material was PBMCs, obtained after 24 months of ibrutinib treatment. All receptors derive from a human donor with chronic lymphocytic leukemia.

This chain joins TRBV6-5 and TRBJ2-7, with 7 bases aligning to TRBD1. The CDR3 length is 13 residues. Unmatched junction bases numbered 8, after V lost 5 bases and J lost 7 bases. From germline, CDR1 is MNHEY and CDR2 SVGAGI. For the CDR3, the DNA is TGTGCCAGCAGTGAAACAGGGGACCGGGAGCAGTACTTC. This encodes CASSETGDREQYF.

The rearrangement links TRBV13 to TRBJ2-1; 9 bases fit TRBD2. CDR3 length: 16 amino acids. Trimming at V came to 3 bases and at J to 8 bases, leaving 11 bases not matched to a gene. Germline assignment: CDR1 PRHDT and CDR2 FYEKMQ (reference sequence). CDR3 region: CASSLMAGGAPDEQFF. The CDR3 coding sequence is TGTGCCAGCAGCTTGATGGCGGGAGGGGCCCCAGATGAGCAGTTCTTC. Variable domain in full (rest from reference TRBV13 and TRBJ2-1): AAGVIQSPRHLIKEKRETATLKCYPIPRHDTVYWYQQGPGQDPQFLISFYEKMQSDKGSIPDRFSAQQFSDYHSELNMSSLELGDSALYFCASSLMAGGAPDEQFFGPGTRLTVL.

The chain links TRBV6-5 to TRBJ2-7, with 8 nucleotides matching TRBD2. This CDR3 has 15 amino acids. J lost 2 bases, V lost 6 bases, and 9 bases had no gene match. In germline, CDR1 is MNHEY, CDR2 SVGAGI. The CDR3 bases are TGTGCCAGCAGCAGAACTAGCGGACAAGCCTACGAGCAGTACTTC. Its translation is CASSRTSGQAYEQYF.

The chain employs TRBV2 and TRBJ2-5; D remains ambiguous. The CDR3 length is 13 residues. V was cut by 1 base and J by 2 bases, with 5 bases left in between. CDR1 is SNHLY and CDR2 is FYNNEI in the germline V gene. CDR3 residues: CASSEEQQETQYF. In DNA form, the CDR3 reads TGTGCCAGCAGTGAAGAACAGCAAGAGACCCAGTACTTC.

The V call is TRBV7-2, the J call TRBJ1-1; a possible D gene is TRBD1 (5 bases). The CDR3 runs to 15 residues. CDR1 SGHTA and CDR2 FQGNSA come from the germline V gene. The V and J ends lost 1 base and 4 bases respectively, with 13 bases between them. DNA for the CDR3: TGTGCCAGCAGCTTAGTGTCGGGGCGGGGCACTGAAGCTTTCTTT. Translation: CASSLVSGRGTEAFF.

The DNA for the CDR3 is TGCGCCAGCAGCCAAGAGTGGACAGGGGGCGGTGATACGCAGTATTTT. Protein: CASSQEWTGGGDTQYF. The V gene is TRBV4-3, the J gene TRBJ2-3; 11 nucleotides agree with TRBD1. V was clipped by 0 bases and J by 6 bases; unmatched bases: 5. CDR1 and CDR2 (germline): LGHNA, YSLEER. CDR3 length equals 16 residues.

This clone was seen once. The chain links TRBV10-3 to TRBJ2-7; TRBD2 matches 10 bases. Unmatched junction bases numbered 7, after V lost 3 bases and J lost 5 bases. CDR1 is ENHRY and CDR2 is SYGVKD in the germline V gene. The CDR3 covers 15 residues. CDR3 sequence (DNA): TGTGCCATCAGTGAACCTAGCGGGAGTTCCAACGAGCAGTACTTC. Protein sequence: CAISEPSGSSNEQYF.

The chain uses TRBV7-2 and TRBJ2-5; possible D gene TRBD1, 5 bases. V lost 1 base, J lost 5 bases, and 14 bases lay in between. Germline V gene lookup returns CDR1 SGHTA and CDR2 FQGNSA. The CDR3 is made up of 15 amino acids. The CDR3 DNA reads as TGTGCCAGCAGCTTAGAGGGGCAGAACCGTGAGACCCAGTACTTC. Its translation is CASSLEGQNRETQYF.

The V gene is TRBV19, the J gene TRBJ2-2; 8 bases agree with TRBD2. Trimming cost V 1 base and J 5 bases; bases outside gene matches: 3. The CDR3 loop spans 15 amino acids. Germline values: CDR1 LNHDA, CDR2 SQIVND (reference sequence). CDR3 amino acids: CASSIVTSGTGELFF. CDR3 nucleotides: TGTGCCAGTAGTATAGTTACTAGCGGAACCGGGGAGCTGTTTTTT.

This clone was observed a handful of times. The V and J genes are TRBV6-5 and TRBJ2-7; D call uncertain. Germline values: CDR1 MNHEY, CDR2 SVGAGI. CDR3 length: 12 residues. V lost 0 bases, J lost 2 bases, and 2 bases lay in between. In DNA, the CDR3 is TGTGCCAGCAGTTACTCCCCCTACGAGCAGTACTTC. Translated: CASSYSPYEQYF.

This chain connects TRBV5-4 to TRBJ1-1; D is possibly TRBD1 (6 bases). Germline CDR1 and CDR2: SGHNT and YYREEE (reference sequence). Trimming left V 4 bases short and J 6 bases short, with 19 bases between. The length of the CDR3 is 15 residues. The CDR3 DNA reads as TGTGCCAGCAGCCCGGGGGAGGGGGTAAACGCTGAAGCTTTCTTT. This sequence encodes CASSPGEGVNAEAFF.

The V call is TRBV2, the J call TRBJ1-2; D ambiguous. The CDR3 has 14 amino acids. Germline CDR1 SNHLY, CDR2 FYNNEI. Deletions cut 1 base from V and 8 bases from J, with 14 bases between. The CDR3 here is CASSEEEGRGGYTF. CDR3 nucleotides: TGTGCCAGCAGTGAAGAGGAAGGGCGAGGGGGCTACACCTTC. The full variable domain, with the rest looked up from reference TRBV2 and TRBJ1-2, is EPEVTQTPSHQVTQMGQEVILRCVPISNHLYFYWYRQILGQKVEFLVSFYNNEISEKSEIFDDQFSVERPDGSNFTLKIRSTKLEDSAMYFCASSEEEGRGGYTFGSGTRLTVV.

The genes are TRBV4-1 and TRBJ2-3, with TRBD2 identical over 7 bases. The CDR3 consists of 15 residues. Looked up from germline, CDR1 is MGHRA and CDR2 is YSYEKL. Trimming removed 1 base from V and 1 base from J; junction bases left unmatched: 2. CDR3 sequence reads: CASSQVTSGTDTQYF. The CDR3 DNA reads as TGCGCCAGCAGCCAAGTAACTAGCGGCACAGATACGCAGTATTTT.